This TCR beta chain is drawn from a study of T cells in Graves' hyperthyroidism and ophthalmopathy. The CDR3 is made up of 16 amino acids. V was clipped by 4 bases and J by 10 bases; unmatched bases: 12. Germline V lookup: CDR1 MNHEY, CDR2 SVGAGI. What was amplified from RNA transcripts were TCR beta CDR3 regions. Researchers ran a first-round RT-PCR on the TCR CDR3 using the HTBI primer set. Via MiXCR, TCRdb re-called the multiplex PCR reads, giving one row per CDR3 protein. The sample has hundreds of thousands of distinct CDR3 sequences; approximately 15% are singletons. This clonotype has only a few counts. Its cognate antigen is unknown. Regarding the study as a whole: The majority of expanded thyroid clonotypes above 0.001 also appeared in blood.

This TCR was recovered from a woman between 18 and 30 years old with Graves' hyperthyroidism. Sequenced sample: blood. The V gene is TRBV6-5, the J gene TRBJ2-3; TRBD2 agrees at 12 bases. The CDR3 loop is CASSLLSGTSGSSQYF. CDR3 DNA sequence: TGTGCCAGCAGTTTACTCTCCGGGACTAGCGGGTCTTCGCAGTATTTT.